These T cell receptor beta chains were read from a single sample in a study of CD8 T cells in ankylosing spondylitis. MiXCR, run by TCRdb on the 5' RACE reads, gives a single entry per CDR3 protein. The sample includes around 250,000 distinct CDR3 sequences, roughly 10% of them seen just once. Material: blood, either unsorted or a sorted T cell fraction (not recorded which). These receptors were taken from a male donor with ankylosing spondylitis or in good health (not recorded which). CDR3s include the opening cysteine and the closing phenylalanine or tryptophan. The order of the fields is J gene, D gene, V gene, clone size, CDR3 DNA, CDR3 protein. D genes are given only for firm matches. Rows give clone size only sometimes, using once, few, many, or a class for an expanded clone.

TRBJ2-1,TRBD1,TRBV9,many,TGTGCCAGCAGCGTAGGTGGGACAGGGCAGCAGTTCTTC,CASSVGGTGQQFF
TRBJ1-2,-,TRBV6-2/TRBV6-3,-,TGTGCCAGCAGTAATAACGAGAGGCGCATCTATGGCTACACCTTC,CASSNNERRIYGYTF
TRBJ2-1,-,TRBV27,many,TGTGCCAGCAGTTTATCAGACTGGGCTAATGAGCAGTTCTTC,CASSLSDWANEQFF
TRBJ1-4,-,TRBV12-3/TRBV12-4,many,TGTGCCAGCAGTTTGGGTCTTCCCGAAAAACTGTTTTTT,CASSLGLPEKLFF
TRBJ2-5,TRBD1,TRBV7-7,-,TGTGCCAGCAGCAAACAGGGGGCGTTTGAGACCCAGTACTTC,CASSKQGAFETQYF
TRBJ1-2,-,TRBV3-1,few,TGTGCCAGCAGCCAAGATCATGCGGCAGGCCTCCTCTATGGCTACACCTTC,CASSQDHAAGLLYGYTF
TRBJ1-1,-,TRBV21-1,many,TGTGCCAGCAGCAAAGTCGACACTGAAGCTTTCTTT,CASSKVDTEAFF
TRBJ2-7,-,TRBV7-8,many,TGTGCCAGCAGCTCCGCCCGGACAGCCGAGCAGTACTTC,CASSSARTAEQYF
TRBJ1-2,TRBD1,TRBV20-1,many,TGCAGTGCCAGTGTGGACAGGGTGAACTATGGCTACACCTTC,CSASVDRVNYGYTF
TRBJ2-3,-,TRBV12-5,many,TGTGCTAGTGGTTTGGTACTTCCCCACACTTCTAGCACAGATACGCAGTATTTT,CASGLVLPHTSSTDTQYF
TRBJ1-2,TRBD1,TRBV15,many,TGTGCCACCAGAAGACAGGGTGTTTTGGTTGGCTACACCTTC,CATRRQGVLVGYTF
TRBJ2-1,-,TRBV11-3,-,TGTGCCAGCAGCCCCTCCGGACAGCAAGGGGAGCAGTTCTTC,CASSPSGQQGEQFF
TRBJ2-1,-,TRBV7-9,-,TGTGCCAGCAGCTTAGGGAGTAACCCTAGGCCCGGCGAGCAGTTCTTC,CASSLGSNPRPGEQFF
TRBJ2-7,TRBD2,TRBV5-1,many,TGCGCCAGCAGCTCCGGGACTAGCGGCTCCTACGAGCAGTACTTC,CASSSGTSGSYEQYF
TRBJ1-4,-,TRBV7-2,many,TGTGCCAGCAGCTCCCGACCCGTCCAGGGGACTAATGAAAAACTGTTTTTT,CASSSRPVQGTNEKLFF
TRBJ1-2,-,TRBV12-3/TRBV12-4,few,TGTGCCAGCAGTTTAGCGCGGGTGCCCAACTATGGCTACACCTTC,CASSLARVPNYGYTF
TRBJ2-1,-,TRBV6-5,many,TGTGCCAGCAGTTACTCTTCTAGCGACGATCTCAATGAGCAGTTCTTC,CASSYSSSDDLNEQFF
TRBJ2-3,-,TRBV5-1,many,TGCGCCAGCAGCTTGGAGGCTAGGGGGACAGATACGCAGTATTTT,CASSLEARGTDTQYF
TRBJ2-1,TRBD1,TRBV28,few,TGTGCCAGCAGCACCGGACAGGGGGAGTTGGATGAGCAGTTCTTC,CASSTGQGELDEQFF
TRBJ2-1,-,TRBV29-1,-,TGCAGCGTTGGAGGGATGGGAAGCAATGAGCAGTTCTTC,CSVGGMGSNEQFF
TRBJ2-3,-,TRBV6-4,many,TGTGCCAGCAGCCCCGGGACTACAGATACGCAGTATTTT,CASSPGTTDTQYF
TRBJ2-5,-,TRBV20-1,few,TGCAGTGCTAGAGAGAAGGACAGAGGGCGAAAAGAGACCCAGTACTTC,CSAREKDRGRKETQYF
TRBJ2-2,-,TRBV12-3/TRBV12-4,few,TGTGCCAGCACCCCTGACCGGCGTGGCGGGGAGCTGTTTTTT,CASTPDRRGGELFF
TRBJ1-6,TRBD1,TRBV20-1,-,TGCAGTGCTGCAGGGGGACAGGGTGGTTATTCACCCCTCCACTTT,CSAAGGQGGYSPLHF
TRBJ2-1,TRBD2,TRBV2,-,TGTGCCAGCAGTGAAGGGGCGCGGGCGGGGGGTAACAATGAGCAGTTCTTC,CASSEGARAGGNNEQFF
TRBJ2-5,TRBD2,TRBV7-2,many,TGTGCCAGCAGCACCGGACTAGCCGGTGAGACCCAGTACTTC,CASSTGLAGETQYF
TRBJ2-1,TRBD2,TRBV7-7,-,TGTGCCAGCAGCTACACTAGCGGGGGGGCTAATGAGCAGTTCTTC,CASSYTSGGANEQFF
TRBJ2-5,TRBD2,TRBV5-1,many,TGCGCCAGCAGCTTCGGGGGGGGGCCACTCCAAGAGACCCAGTACTTC,CASSFGGGPLQETQYF
TRBJ2-1,TRBD2,TRBV12-3/TRBV12-4,-,TGTGCCAGCACAATTAGCGGGACGAACAATGAGCAGTTCTTC,CASTISGTNNEQFF
TRBJ1-4,-,TRBV5-1,many,TGCGCCAGCAGCATACGAGCGGCTAATGAAAAACTGTTTTTT,CASSIRAANEKLFF
TRBJ2-1,-,TRBV3-1,-,TGTGCCAGCAGCCAAGTTTCGGAATCCTACAATGAGCAGTTCTTC,CASSQVSESYNEQFF
TRBJ2-3,TRBD2,TRBV7-6,many,TGTGCCAGCAGCTCAGTAGCGGGAACTAGCACAGATACGCAGTATTTT,CASSSVAGTSTDTQYF
TRBJ2-1,-,TRBV15,many,TGTGCCACCAGCAGAGATGACAGTACCTACAATGAGCAGTTCTTC,CATSRDDSTYNEQFF
TRBJ2-1,-,TRBV30,-,TGTGCCTGGAGTGGTGGGGGAGTCGAGCAGTTCTTC,CAWSGGGVEQFF
TRBJ2-3,TRBD2,TRBV5-1,many,TGCGCCAGCAGCAAGGGACTAGCGGGGGACAAAGCCACAGATACGCAGTATTTT,CASSKGLAGDKATDTQYF
TRBJ2-1,TRBD2,TRBV4-2,many,TGTGCCAGCAGCCAAGATCCGGGGGGACACAATGAGCAGTTCTTC,CASSQDPGGHNEQFF
TRBJ2-7,TRBD1,TRBV20-1,few,TGCAGTGCTTTCCGGGACAGCGGAGCCTACGAGCAGTACTTC,CSAFRDSGAYEQYF
TRBJ2-3,-,TRBV5-1,-,TGCGCCAGCAGCCCCCTCAGGCCCCACACAGATACGCAGTATTTT,CASSPLRPHTDTQYF
TRBJ2-7,-,TRBV5-1,-,TGCGCCAGCAGCGGGGGAGACTCCCTCTCCTACGAGCAGTACTTC,CASSGGDSLSYEQYF
TRBJ1-5,TRBD1,TRBV27,many,TGTGCCAGCAGTCCTCGGACAGGGGCCAGCAATCAGCCCCAGCATTTT,CASSPRTGASNQPQHF
TRBJ2-5,-,TRBV20-1,many,TGCAGTGCTAGAGATCGTATCAGCCCACCGAGAGAGACCCAGTACTTC,CSARDRISPPRETQYF